This TCR beta chain appears in the sequencing data of a study of blood T cell repertoires in COVID-19. Here immunoSEQ multiplex PCR was the method, and the copy in TCRdb shows in-frame clones only, minus some. This sample has fewer than 300,000 clones, with around 81% found just once. The clonotype was recovered from an older woman with active or convalescent COVID-19. The sequenced sample was peripheral blood.

CDR3: CASSVGSGNNQPQHF. CDR3 in DNA: TGTGCCAGCAGCGTAGGTTCGGGGAACAATCAGCCCCAGCATTTT. The chain joins TRBV9 to TRBJ1-5; D not resolved. V lost 0 bases and J 3 bases, leaving 10 bases between the germline ends. CDR3 length: 15 residues. Germline V gene data show CDR1 as SGDLS and CDR2 as YYNGEE.